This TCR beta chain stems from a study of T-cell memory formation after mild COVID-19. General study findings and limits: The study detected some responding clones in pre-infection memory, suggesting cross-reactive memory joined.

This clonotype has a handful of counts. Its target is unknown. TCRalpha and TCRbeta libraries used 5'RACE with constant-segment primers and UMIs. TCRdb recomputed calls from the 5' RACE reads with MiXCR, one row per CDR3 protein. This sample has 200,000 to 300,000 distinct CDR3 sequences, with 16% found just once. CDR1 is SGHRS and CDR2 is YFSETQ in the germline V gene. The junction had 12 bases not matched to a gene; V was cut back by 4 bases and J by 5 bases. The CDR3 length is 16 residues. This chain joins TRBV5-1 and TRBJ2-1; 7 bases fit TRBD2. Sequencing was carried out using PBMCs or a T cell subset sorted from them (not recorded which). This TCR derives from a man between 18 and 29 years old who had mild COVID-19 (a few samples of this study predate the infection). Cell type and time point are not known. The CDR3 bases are TGCGCCAGCAGCCCACCTTTAGTGGCGGGGGACAATGAGCAGTTCTTC. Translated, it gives CASSPPLVAGDNEQFF.